This T cell receptor beta chain originates from a study of CD8 T cells in Susac syndrome. The TEMRA cells underwent FACS enrichment, while the CD8+ and CD4+ T cells underwent negative isolation. RNA in amounts of roughly 0.5 to 1 ug was reverse transcribed with random hexamers. It was immunoSEQ multiplex PCR that amplified TCR beta CDR3 across 54 Vbeta and 13 Jbeta. One entry per CDR3 protein results from TCRdb running MiXCR on the immunoSEQ multiplex PCR reads. This sample yields 85,000 to 90,000 distinct CDR3 sequences, of which approximately 92% are seen a single time; 0.32% belongs to the top ten. The CDR3 sequence is 15 residues long. The germline V gene encodes CDR1 LGHDT and CDR2 YNNKEL (reference sequence). Trimming took off 0 bases at V and 4 bases at J, with 12 bases between the two ends.

The chain joins TRBV3-1 to TRBJ2-5; perhaps TRBD2 as D (7 bases). The sequenced sample consisted of CD8+ T cells from PBMCs. The TCR sequence derives from a human donor in good health. Here the CDR3 DNA reads TGTGCCAGCAGCCAAGATAACGGGGGGCGAGAGACCCAGTACTTC. It encodes CASSQDNGGRETQYF.